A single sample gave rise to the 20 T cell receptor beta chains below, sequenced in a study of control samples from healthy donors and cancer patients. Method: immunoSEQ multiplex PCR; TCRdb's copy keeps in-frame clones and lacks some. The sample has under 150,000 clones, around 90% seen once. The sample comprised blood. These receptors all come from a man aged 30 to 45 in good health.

The CDR3 sequence: CSASRLASSYEQYF. The CDR3 DNA is TGCAGTGCTAGTCGCCTAGCGAGCTCCTACGAGCAGTACTTC. The chain recombines TRBV20-1 with TRBJ2-7; maybe TRBD2 (6 bases). This CDR3 has 14 residues. Trimming took 3 bases from V and 0 from J, leaving 12 bases between them. Germline V gene data show CDR1 as DFQATT and CDR2 as SNEGSKA (reference sequence).

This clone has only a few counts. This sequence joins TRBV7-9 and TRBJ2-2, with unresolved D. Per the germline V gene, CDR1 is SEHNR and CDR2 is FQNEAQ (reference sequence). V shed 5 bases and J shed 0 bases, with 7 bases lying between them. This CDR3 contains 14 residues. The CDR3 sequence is CASSGKANTGELFF. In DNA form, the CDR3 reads TGTGCCAGCAGCGGAAAAGCGAACACCGGGGAGCTGTTTTTT. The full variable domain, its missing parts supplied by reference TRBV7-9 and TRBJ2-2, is DTGVSQNPRHKITKRGQNVTFRCDPISEHNRLYWYRQTLGQGPEFLTYFQNEAQLEKSRLLSDRFSAERPKGSFSTLEIQRTEQGDSAMYLCASSGKANTGELFFGEGSRLTVL.

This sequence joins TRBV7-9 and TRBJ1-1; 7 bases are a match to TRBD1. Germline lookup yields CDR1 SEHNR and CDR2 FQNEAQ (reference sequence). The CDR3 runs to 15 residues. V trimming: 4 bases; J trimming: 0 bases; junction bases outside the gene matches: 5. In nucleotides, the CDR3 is TGTGCCAGCAGCTCACCACAGGGGTTGAACACTGAAGCTTTCTTT. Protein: CASSSPQGLNTEAFF. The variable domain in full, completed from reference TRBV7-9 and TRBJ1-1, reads DTGVSQNPRHKITKRGQNVTFRCDPISEHNRLYWYRQTLGQGPEFLTYFQNEAQLEKSRLLSDRFSAERPKGSFSTLEIQRTEQGDSAMYLCASSSPQGLNTEAFFGQGTRLTVV.

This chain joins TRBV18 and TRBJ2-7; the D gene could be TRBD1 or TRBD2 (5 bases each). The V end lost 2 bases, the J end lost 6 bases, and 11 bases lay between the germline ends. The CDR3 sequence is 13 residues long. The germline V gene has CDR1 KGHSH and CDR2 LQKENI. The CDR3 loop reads CASSPAVGTEQYF. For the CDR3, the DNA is TGTGCCAGCTCACCAGCTGTCGGGACCGAGCAGTACTTC. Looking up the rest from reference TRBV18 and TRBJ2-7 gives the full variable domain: NAGVMQNPRHLVRRRGQEARLRCSPMKGHSHVYWYRQLPEEGLKFMVYLQKENIIDESGMPKERFSAEFPKEGPSILRIQQVVRGDSAAYFCASSPAVGTEQYFGPGTRLTVT.

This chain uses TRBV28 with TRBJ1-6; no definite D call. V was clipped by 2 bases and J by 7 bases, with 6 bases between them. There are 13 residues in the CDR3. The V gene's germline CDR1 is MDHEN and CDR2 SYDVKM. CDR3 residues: CASSLSWNSPLHF. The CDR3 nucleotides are TGTGCCAGCAGTTTAAGTTGGAATTCACCCCTCCACTTT.

The CDR3 bases are TGCGCCAGCAGCCAGGGGGTTGGGGGGCGAAATGGCTACACCTTC. Protein sequence: CASSQGVGGRNGYTF. The chain joins TRBV4-1 to TRBJ1-2; tentative D call: TRBD1 (6 bases). Deletions cut 3 bases from V and 6 bases from J, with 17 bases between. The germline gives CDR1 MGHRA, CDR2 YSYEKL. The CDR3 runs 15 residues.

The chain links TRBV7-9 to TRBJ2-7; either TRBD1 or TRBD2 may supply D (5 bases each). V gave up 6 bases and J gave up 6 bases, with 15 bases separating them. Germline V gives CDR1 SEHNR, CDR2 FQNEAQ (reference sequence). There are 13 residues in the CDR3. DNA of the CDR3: TGTGCCAGCAGACCGGACCTCGGGGCCGAGCAGTACTTC. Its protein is CASRPDLGAEQYF.

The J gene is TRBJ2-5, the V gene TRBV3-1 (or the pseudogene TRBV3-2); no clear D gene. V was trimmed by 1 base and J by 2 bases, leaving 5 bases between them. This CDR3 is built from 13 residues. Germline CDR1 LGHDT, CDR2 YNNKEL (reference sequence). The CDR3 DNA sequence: TGTGCCAGCAGCCAAGGCCGACAAGAGACCCAGTACTTC. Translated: CASSQGRQETQYF.

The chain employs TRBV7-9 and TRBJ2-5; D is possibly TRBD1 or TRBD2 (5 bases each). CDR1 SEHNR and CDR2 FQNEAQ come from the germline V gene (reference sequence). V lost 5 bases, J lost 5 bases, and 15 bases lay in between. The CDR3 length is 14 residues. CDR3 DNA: TGTGCCAGCAGCCCGATGGGACGGCCGGAGACCCAGTACTTC. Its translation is CASSPMGRPETQYF. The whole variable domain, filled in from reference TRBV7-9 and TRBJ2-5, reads DTGVSQNPRHKITKRGQNVTFRCDPISEHNRLYWYRQTLGQGPEFLTYFQNEAQLEKSRLLSDRFSAERPKGSFSTLEIQRTEQGDSAMYLCASSPMGRPETQYFGPGTRLLVL.

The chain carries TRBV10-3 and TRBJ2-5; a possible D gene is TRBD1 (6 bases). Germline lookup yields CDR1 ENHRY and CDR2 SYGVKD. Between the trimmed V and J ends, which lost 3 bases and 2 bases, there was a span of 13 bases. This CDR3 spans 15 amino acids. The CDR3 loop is CAISDLRQAQETQYF. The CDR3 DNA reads TGTGCCATCAGTGATCTTCGACAGGCACAAGAGACCCAGTACTTC.

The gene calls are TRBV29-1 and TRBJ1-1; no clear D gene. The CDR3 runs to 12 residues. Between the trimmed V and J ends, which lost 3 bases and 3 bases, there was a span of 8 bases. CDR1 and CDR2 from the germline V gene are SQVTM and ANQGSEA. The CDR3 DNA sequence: TGCAGCGTTGAGTTTCGGGACACTGAAGCTTTCTTT. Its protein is CSVEFRDTEAFF.

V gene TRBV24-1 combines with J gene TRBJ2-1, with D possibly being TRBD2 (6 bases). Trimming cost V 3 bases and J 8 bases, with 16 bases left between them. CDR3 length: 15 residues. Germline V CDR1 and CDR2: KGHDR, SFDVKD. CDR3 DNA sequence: TGTGCCACCAGTGATCCCGGGGGTGGGCTGGATGAGCAGTTCTTC. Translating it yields CATSDPGGGLDEQFF.

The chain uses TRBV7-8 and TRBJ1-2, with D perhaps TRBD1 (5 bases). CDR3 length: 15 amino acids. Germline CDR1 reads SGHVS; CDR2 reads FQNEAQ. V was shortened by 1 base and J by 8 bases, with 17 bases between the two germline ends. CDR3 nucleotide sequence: TGTGCCAGCAGCTTAGATCCAGGGAGGTTGGAGGGCTACACCTTC. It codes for CASSLDPGRLEGYTF. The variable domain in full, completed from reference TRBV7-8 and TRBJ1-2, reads GAGVSQSPRYKVAKRGQDVALRCDPISGHVSLFWYQQALGQGPEFLTYFQNEAQLDKSGLPSDRFFAERPEGSVSTLKIQRTQQEDSAVYLCASSLDPGRLEGYTFGSGTRLTVV.

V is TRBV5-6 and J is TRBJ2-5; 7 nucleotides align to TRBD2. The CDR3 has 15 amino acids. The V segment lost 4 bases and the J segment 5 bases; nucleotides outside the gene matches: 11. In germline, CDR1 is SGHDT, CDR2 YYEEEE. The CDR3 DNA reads TGTGCCAGCAGCCTTGGGAGGGGAGTGGTGGAGACCCAGTACTTC. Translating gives CASSLGRGVVETQYF.

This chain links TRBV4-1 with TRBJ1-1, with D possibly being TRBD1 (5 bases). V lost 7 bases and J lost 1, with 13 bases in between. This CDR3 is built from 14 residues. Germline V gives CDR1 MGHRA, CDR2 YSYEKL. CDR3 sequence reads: CASTRDVANTEAFF. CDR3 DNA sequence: TGCGCCAGCACCCGGGACGTCGCGAACACTGAAGCTTTCTTT.

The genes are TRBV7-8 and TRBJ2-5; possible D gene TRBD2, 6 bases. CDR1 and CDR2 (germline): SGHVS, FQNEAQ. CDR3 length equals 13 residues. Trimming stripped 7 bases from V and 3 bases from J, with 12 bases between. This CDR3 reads CASTTRGKETQYF. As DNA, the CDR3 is TGTGCCAGCACCACCCGCGGGAAAGAGACCCAGTACTTC. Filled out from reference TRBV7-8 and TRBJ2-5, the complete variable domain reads GAGVSQSPRYKVAKRGQDVALRCDPISGHVSLFWYQQALGQGPEFLTYFQNEAQLDKSGLPSDRFFAERPEGSVSTLKIQRTQQEDSAVYLCASTTRGKETQYFGPGTRLLVL.

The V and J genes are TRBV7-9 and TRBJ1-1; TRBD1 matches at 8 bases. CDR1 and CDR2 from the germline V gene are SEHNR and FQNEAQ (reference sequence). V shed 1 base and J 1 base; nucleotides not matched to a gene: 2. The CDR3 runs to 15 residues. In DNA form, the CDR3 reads TGTGCCAGCAGCTTAGTAGGGACAGGGAACACTGAAGCTTTCTTT. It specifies CASSLVGTGNTEAFF. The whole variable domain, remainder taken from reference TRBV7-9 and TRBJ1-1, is DTGVSQNPRHKITKRGQNVTFRCDPISEHNRLYWYRQTLGQGPEFLTYFQNEAQLEKSRLLSDRFSAERPKGSFSTLEIQRTEQGDSAMYLCASSLVGTGNTEAFFGQGTRLTVV.

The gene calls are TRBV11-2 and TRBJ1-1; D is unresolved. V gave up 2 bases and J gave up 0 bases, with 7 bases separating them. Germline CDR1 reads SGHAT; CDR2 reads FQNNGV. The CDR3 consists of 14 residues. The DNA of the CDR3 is TGTGCCAGCAGCTTACGCACCCTGAACACTGAAGCTTTCTTT. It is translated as CASSLRTLNTEAFF.

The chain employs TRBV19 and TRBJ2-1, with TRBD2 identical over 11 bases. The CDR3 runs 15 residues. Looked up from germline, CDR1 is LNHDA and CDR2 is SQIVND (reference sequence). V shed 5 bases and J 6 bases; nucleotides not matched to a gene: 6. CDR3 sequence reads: CASSSRLAGTNEQFF. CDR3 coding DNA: TGTGCCAGTAGTTCGCGACTAGCGGGGACCAATGAGCAGTTCTTC. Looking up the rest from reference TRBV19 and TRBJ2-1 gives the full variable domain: DGGITQSPKYLFRKEGQNVTLSCEQNLNHDAMYWYRQDPGQGLRLIYYSQIVNDFQKGDIAEGYSVSREKKESFPLTVTSAQKNPTAFYLCASSSRLAGTNEQFFGPGTRLTVL.

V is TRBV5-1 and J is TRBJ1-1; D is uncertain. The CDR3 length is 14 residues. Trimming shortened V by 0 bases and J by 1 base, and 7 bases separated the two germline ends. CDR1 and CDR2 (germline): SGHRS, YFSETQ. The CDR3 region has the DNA TGCGCCAGCAGCTTGGGGGCGTCGAACACTGAAGCTTTCTTT. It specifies CASSLGASNTEAFF.